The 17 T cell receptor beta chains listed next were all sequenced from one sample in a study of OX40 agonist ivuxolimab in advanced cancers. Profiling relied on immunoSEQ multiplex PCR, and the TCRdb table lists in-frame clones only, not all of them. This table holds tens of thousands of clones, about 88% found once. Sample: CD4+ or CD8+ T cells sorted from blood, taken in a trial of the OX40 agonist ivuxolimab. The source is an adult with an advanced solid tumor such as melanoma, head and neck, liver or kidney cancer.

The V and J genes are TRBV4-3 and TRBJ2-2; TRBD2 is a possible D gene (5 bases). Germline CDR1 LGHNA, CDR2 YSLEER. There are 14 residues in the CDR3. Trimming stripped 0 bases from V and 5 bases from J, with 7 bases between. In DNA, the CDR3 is TGCGCCAGCAGCCAAGACAGAGGGACCGGGGAGCTGTTTTTT. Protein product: CASSQDRGTGELFF.

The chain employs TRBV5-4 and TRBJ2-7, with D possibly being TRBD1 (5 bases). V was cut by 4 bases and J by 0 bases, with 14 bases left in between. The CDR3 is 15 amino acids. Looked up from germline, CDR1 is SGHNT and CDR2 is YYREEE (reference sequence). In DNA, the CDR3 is TGTGCCAGCAGCCCTGACAGCCACTACTCCTACGAGCAGTACTTC. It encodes CASSPDSHYSYEQYF. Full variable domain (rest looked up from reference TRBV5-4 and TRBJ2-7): ETGVTQSPTHLIKTRGQQVTLRCSSQSGHNTVSWYQQALGQGPQFIFQYYREEENGRGNFPPRFSGLQFPNYSSELNVNALELDDSALYLCASSPDSHYSYEQYFGPGTRLTVT.

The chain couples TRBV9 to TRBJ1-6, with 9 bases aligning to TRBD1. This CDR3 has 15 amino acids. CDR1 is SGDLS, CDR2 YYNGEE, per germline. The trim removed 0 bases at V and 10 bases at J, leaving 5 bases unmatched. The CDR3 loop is CASSVDGQGHSPLHF. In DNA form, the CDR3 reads TGTGCCAGCAGCGTAGACGGACAGGGGCACTCACCCCTCCACTTT.

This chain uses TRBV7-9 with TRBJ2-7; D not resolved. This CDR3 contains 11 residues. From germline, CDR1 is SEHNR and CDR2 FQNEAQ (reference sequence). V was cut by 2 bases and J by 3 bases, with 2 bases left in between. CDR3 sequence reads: CASSLHYEQYF. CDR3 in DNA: TGTGCCAGCAGCTTACACTACGAGCAGTACTTC.

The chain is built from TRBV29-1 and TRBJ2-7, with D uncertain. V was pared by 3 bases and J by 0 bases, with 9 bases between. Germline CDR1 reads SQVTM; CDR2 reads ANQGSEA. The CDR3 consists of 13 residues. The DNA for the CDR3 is TGCAGCGTTGATAGAGGCAGCTCCTACGAGCAGTACTTC. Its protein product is CSVDRGSSYEQYF.

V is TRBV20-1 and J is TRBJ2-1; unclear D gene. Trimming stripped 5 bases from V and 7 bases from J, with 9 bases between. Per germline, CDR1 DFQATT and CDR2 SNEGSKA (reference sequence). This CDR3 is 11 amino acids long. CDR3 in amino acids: CSASNANEQFF. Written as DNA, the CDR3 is TGCAGTGCTTCCAACGCGAATGAGCAGTTCTTC.

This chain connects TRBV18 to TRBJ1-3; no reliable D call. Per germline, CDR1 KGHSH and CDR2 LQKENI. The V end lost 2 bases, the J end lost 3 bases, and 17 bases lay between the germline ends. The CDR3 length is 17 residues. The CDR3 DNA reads TGTGCCAGCTCACCAAGGGAGAAGGGTATTTTTGGAAACACCATATATTTT. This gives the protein CASSPREKGIFGNTIYF.

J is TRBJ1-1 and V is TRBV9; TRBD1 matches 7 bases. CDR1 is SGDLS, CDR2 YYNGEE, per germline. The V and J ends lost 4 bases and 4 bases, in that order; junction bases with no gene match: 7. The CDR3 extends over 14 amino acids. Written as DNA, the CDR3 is TGTGCCAGCAGCTTGACAGGGAGGGGCACTGAAGCTTTCTTT. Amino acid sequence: CASSLTGRGTEAFF.

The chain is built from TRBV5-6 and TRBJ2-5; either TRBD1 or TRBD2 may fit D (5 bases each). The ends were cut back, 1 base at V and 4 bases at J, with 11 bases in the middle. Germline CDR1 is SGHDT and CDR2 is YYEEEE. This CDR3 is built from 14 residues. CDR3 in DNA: TGTGCCAGCAGCTTGTGGGCAGGGACAGAGACCCAGTACTTC. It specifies CASSLWAGTETQYF.

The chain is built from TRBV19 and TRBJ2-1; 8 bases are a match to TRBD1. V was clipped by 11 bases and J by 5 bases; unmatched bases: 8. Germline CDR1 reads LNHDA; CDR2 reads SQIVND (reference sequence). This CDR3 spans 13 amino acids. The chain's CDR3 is CASRQGKNNEQFF. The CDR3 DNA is TGTGCCTCCAGACAGGGGAAAAACAATGAGCAGTTCTTC.

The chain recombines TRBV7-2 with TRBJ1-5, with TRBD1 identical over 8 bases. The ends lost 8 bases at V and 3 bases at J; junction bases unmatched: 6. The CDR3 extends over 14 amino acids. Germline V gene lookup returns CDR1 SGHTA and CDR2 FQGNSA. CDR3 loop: CASSQGALNQPQHF. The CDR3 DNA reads TGTGCCAGCTCCCAGGGGGCCCTCAATCAGCCCCAGCATTTT.

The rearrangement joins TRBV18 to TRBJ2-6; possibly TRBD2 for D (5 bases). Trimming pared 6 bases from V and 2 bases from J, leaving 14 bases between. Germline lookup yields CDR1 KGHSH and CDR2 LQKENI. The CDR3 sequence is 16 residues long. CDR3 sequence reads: CASSFQPGTGANVLTF. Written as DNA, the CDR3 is TGTGCCAGCTCCTTTCAACCGGGGACTGGGGCCAACGTCCTGACTTTC.

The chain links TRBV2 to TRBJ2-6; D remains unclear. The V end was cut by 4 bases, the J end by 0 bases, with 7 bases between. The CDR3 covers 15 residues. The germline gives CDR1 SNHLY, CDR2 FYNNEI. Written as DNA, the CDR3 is TGTGCCAGCAGTGTCACTCTCTCTGGGGCCAACGTCCTGACTTTC. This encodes CASSVTLSGANVLTF. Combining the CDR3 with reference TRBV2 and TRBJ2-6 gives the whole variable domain EPEVTQTPSHQVTQMGQEVILRCVPISNHLYFYWYRQILGQKVEFLVSFYNNEISEKSEIFDDQFSVERPDGSNFTLKIRSTKLEDSAMYFCASSVTLSGANVLTFGAGSRLTVL.

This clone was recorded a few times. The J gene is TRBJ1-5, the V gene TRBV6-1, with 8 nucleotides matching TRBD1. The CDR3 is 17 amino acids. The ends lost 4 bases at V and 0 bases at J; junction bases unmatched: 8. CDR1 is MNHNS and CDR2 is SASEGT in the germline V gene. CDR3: CASSARQGRVSNQPQHF. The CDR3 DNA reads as TGTGCCAGCAGTGCCCGACAGGGGCGGGTTAGCAATCAGCCCCAGCATTTT.

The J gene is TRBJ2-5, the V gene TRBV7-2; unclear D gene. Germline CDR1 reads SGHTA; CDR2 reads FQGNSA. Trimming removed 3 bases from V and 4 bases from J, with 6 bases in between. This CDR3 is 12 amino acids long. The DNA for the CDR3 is TGTGCCAGCAGCTTCGGCAGAGAGACCCAGTACTTC. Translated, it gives CASSFGRETQYF.

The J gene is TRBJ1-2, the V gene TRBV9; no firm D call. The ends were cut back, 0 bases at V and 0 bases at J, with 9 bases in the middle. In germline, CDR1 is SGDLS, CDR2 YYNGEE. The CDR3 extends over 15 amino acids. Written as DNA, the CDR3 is TGTGCCAGCAGCGTAGATGTTAGACCTAACTATGGCTACACCTTC. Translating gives CASSVDVRPNYGYTF. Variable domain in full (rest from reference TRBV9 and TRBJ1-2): DSGVTQTPKHLITATGQRVTLRCSPRSGDLSVYWYQQSLDQGLQFLIQYYNGEERAKGNILERFSAQQFPDLHSELNLSSLELGDSALYFCASSVDVRPNYGYTFGSGTRLTVV.

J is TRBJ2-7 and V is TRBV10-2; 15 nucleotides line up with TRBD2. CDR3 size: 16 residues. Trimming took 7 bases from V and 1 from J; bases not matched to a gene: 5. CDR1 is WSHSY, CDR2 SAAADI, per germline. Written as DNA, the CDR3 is TGCGCCAGCACGGGACTAGCGGGGGGACCTTCCTACGAGCAGTACTTC. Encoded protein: CASTGLAGGPSYEQYF.